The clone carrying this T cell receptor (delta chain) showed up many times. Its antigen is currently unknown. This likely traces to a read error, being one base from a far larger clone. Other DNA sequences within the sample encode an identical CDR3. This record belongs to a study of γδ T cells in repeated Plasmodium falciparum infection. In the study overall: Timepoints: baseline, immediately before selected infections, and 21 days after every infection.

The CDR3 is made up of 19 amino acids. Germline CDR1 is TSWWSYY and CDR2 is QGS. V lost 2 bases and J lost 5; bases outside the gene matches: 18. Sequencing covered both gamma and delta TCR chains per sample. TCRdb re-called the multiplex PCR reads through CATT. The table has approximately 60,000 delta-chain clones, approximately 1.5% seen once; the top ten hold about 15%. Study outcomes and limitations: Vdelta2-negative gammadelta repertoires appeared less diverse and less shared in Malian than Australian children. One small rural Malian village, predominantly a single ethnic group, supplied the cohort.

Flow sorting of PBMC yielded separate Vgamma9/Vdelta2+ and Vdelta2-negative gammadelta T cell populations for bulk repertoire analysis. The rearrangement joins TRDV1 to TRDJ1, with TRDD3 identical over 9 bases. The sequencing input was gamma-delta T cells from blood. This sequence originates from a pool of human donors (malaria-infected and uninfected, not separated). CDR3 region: CALGERITRGIPPTDKLIF. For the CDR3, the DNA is TGTGCTCTTGGGGAAAGGATCACTAGGGGGATACCGCCCACTGATAAACTCATCTTT.